The 4 T cell receptor beta chains reported below all come from one sample, sequenced in a study of blood T cell repertoires in COVID-19. The table came from immunoSEQ multiplex PCR; TCRdb's copy has only in-frame clones and leaves some out. The data hold about 260,000 clones, with around 80% observed a single time. Sequencing used peripheral blood. All receptors come from a man aged 55 to 69 with acute or convalescent COVID-19.

This rearrangement joins TRBV7-6 to TRBJ1-1; 8 bases map to TRBD1. In germline, CDR1 is SGHVS, CDR2 FNYEAQ. V was pared by 7 bases and J by 4 bases, with 17 bases of the junction left unmatched. The CDR3 length is 17 residues. CDR3 sequence (DNA): TGTGCCAGCACCCCTTTGCCTACAGGGGGGGTCAGCACTGAAGCTTTCTTT. Translation gives CASTPLPTGGVSTEAFF. The complete variable domain, with remaining parts taken from reference TRBV7-6 and TRBJ1-1, reads GAGVSQSPRYKVTKRGQDVALRCDPISGHVSLYWYRQALGQGPEFLTYFNYEAQQDKSGLPNDRFSAERPEGSISTLTIQRTEQRDSAMYRCASTPLPTGGVSTEAFFGQGTRLTVV.

The rearrangement links TRBV6-6 to TRBJ1-1, with a tentative D call TRBD1 (5 bases). This CDR3 spans 15 amino acids. CDR1 is MNHNY and CDR2 is SVGAGI in the germline V gene (reference sequence). V dropped 6 bases and J dropped 11 bases, with 25 bases sitting between them. CDR3 loop: CASSPPLTVAEDAFF. The CDR3 DNA is TGTGCCAGCAGCCCACCTTTGACAGTAGCAGAAGACGCTTTCTTT.

This chain connects TRBV3-1 (or the pseudogene TRBV3-2) to TRBJ2-5; D perhaps matches TRBD2 (6 bases). CDR1 and CDR2 from the germline V gene are LGHDT and YNNKEL (reference sequence). The CDR3 spans 17 residues. V was shortened by 0 bases and J by 5 bases, with 19 bases between the two germline ends. The CDR3 sequence: CASSQERVAVGLETQYF. The CDR3 nucleotides are TGTGCCAGCAGCCAAGAAAGGGTAGCGGTGGGATTGGAGACCCAGTACTTC.

The chain is built from TRBV7-9 and TRBJ2-7, with TRBD1 matching over 8 bases. The germline CDR1 and CDR2 sequences are SEHNR and FQNEAQ (reference sequence). The CDR3 sequence is 14 residues long. Trimming took 5 bases from V and 3 from J; bases not matched to a gene: 6. The CDR3 region has the DNA TGTGCCAGCAGCCCCCGGACAGGGAGCTACGAGCAGTACTTC. It specifies CASSPRTGSYEQYF.